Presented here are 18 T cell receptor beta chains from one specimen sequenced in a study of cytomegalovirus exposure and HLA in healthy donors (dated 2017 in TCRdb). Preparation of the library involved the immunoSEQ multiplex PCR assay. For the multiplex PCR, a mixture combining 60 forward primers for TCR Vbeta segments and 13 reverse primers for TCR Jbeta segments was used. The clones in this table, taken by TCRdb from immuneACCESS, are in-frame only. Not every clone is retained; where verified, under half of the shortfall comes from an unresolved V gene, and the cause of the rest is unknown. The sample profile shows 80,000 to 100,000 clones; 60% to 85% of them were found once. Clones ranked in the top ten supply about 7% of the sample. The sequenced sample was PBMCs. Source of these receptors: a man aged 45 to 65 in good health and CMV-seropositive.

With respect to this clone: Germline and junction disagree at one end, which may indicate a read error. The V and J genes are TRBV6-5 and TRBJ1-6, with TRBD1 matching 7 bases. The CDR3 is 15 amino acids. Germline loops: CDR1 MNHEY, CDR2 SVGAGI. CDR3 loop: CASSFRQGENSPLNF. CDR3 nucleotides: TGTGCCAGCAGTTTCCGACAGGGAGAAAATTCACCCCTCAACTTT.

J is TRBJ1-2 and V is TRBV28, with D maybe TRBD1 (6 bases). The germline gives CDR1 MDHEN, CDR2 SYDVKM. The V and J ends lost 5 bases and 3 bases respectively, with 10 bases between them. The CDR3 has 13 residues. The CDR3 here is CASSLTGHYGYTF. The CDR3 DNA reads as TGTGCCAGCAGTCTGACAGGCCACTATGGCTACACCTTC.

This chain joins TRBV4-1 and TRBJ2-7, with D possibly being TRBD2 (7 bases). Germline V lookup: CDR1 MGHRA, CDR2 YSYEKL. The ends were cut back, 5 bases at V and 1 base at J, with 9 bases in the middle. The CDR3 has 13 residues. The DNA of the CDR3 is TGCGCCAGCAGCGAGGGGGGGTCCTACGAGCAGTACTTC. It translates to CASSEGGSYEQYF.

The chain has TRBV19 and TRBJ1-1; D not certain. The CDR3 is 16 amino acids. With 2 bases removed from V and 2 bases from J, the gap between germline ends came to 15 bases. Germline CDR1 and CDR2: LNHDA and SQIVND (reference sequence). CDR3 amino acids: CASSILLVSVNTEAFF. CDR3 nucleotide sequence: TGTGCCAGTAGTATATTGTTGGTGTCGGTAAACACTGAAGCTTTCTTT.

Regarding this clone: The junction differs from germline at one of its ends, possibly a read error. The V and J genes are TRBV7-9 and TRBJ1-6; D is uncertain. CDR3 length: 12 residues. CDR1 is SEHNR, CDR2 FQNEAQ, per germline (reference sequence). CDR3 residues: CSSSLPHSPLHF. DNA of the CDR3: TGTTCCAGCAGCTTACCTCATTCACCCCTCCACTTT.

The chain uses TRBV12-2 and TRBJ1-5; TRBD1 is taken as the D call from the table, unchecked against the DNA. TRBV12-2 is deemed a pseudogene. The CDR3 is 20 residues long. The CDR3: CASRHPPVGDRDSSNQPQHF. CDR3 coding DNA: TGTGCAAGTCGCCACCCCCCCGTTGGGGACAGGGACTCTAGCAATCAGCCCCAGCATTTT.

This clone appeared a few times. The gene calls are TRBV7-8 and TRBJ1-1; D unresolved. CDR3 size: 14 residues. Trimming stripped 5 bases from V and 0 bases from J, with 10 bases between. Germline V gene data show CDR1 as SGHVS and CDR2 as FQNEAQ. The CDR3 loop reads CASSLTAVNTEAFF. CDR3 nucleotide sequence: TGTGCCAGCAGCCTCACAGCCGTGAACACTGAAGCTTTCTTT.

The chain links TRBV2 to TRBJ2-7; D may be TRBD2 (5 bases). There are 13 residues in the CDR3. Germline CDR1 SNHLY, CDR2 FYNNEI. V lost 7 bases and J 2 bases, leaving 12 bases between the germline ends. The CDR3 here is CASKEDSTYEQYF. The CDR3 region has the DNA TGTGCCAGCAAGGAGGACTCTACCTACGAGCAGTACTTC.

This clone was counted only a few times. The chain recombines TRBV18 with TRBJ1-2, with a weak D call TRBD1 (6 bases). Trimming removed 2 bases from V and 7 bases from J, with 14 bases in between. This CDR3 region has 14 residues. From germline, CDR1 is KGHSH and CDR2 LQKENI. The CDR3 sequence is CASSPTGGQGGYTF. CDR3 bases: TGTGCCAGCTCACCAACCGGGGGGCAGGGTGGCTACACCTTC.

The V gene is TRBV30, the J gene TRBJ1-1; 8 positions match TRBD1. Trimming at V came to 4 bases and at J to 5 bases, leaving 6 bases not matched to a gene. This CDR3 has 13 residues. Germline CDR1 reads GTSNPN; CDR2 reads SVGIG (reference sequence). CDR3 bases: TGTGCCTGGATGAGGACAGGGTGGACTGAAGCTTTCTTT. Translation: CAWMRTGWTEAFF.

The CDR3 bases are TGTGCCAGTAGCAGACACGGGGAGGGCAATCAGCCCCAGCATTTT. It specifies CASSRHGEGNQPQHF. The chain employs TRBV19 and TRBJ1-5; D remains unclear. This CDR3 region has 15 residues. The germline V and J ends were trimmed by 6 bases and 2 bases, with 14 bases remaining between them. Germline V lookup: CDR1 LNHDA, CDR2 SQIVND (reference sequence).

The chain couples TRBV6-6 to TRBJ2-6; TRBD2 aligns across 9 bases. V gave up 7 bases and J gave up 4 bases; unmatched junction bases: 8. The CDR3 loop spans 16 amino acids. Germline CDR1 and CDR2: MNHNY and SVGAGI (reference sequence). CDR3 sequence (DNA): TGTGCCAGCACGTCCCCTAGCGGGGCCGGGGCCAACGTCCTGACTTTC. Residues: CASTSPSGAGANVLTF.

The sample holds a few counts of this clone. Here the CDR3 reads CAWSRNTDNSPLHF. The CDR3 nucleotides read TGTGCCTGGAGCCGTAACACCGATAATTCACCCCTCCACTTT. The V call is TRBV30, the J call TRBJ1-6; D unclear. V was trimmed by 3 bases and J by 5 bases, leaving 11 bases between them. Germline lookup yields CDR1 GTSNPN and CDR2 SVGIG (reference sequence). This CDR3 comprises 14 residues.

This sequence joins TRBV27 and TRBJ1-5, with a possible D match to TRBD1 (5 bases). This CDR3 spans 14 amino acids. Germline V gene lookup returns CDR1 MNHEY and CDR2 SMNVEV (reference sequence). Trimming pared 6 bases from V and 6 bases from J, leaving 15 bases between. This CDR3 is CASRSGDGVQPQHF. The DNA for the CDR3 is TGTGCCAGCAGGTCGGGGGACGGAGTTCAGCCCCAGCATTTT.

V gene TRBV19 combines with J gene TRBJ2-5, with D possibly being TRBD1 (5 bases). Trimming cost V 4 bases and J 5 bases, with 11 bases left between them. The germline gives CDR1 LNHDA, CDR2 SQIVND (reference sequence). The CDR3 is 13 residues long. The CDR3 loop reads CASSTTGVETQYF. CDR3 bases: TGTGCCAGTAGTACAACAGGTGTGGAGACCCAGTACTTC.

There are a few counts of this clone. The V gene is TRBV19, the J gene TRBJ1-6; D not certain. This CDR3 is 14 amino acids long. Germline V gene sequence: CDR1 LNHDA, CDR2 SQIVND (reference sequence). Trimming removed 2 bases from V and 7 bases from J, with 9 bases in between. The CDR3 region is CASSISQKNSPLHF. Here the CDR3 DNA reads TGTGCCAGTAGTATATCACAGAAGAATTCACCCCTCCACTTT. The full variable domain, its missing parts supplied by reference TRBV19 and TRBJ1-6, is DGGITQSPKYLFRKEGQNVTLSCEQNLNHDAMYWYRQDPGQGLRLIYYSQIVNDFQKGDIAEGYSVSREKKESFPLTVTSAQKNPTAFYLCASSISQKNSPLHFGNGTRLTVT.

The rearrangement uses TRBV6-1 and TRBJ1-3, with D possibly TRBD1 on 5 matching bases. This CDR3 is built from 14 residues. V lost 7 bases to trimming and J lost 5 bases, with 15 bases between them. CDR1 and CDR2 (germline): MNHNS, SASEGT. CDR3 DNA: TGTGCCAGCACGGTCGGGGGGAAAAGAAACACCATATATTTT. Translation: CASTVGGKRNTIYF.

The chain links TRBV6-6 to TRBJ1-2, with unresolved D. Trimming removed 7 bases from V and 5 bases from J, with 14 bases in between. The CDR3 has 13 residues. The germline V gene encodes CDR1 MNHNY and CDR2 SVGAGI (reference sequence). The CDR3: CASTQTGEYGYTF. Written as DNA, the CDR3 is TGTGCCAGCACCCAGACCGGGGAGTATGGCTACACCTTC.